This T cell receptor (beta chain) was sequenced for a study of T cells in localized non-small cell lung cancer. Here immunoSEQ multiplex PCR was the method, and the copy in TCRdb shows in-frame clones only, minus some. The table lists 2,500 to 3,000 clones, approximately 18% of them singletons. After removal of 0 bases from V and 5 bases from J, the junction contained 6 bases not matched to a gene. The CDR3 has 15 residues. Germline CDR1 SGHDN, CDR2 FVKESK. The chain recombines TRBV14 with TRBJ1-2, with 7 bases fitting TRBD1. Sequences were derived from lung tumor tissue, sampled before any cancer treatment. The TCR was taken from a male donor older than 55 with stage II squamous cell lung carcinoma. CDR3 sequence: CASSQDRGQHYGYTF. For the CDR3, the DNA is TGTGCCAGCAGCCAAGATCGGGGACAGCATTATGGCTACACCTTC. Looking up the rest from reference TRBV14 and TRBJ1-2 gives the full variable domain: EAGVTQFPSHSVIEKGQTVTLRCDPISGHDNLYWYRRVMGKEIKFLLHFVKESKQDESGMPNNRFLAERTGGTYSTLKVQPAELEDSGVYFCASSQDRGQHYGYTFGSGTRLTVV.